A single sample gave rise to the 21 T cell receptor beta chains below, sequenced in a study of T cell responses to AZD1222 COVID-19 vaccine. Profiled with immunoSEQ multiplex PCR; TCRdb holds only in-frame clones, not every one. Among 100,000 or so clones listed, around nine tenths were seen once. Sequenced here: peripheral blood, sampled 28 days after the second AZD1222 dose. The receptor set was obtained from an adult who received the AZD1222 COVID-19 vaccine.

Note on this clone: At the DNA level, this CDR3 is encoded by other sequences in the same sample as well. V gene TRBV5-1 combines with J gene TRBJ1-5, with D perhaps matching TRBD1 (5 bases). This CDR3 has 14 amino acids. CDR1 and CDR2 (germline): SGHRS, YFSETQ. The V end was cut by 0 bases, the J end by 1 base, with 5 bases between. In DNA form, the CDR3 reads TGCGCCAGCAGCTTGGGGGGGAGCAATCAGCCCCAGCATTTT. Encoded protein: CASSLGGSNQPQHF.

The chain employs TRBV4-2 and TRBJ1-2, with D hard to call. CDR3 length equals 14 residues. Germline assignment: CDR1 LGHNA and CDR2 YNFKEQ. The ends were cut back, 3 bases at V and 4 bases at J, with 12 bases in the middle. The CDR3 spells CASSHQAEVYGYTF. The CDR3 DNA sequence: TGTGCCAGCAGCCATCAAGCGGAGGTCTATGGCTACACCTTC.

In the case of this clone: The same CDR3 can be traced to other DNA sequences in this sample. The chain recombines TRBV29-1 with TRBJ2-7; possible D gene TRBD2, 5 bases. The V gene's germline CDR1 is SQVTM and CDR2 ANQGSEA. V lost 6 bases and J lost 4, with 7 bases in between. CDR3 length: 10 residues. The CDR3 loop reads CSVRDYEQYF. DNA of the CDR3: TGCAGCGTCCGGGATTACGAGCAGTACTTC.

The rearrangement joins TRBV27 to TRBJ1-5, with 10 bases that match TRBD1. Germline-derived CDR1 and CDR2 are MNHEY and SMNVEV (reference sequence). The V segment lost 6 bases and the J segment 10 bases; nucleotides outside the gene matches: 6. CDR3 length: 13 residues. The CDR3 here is CASSQTGGFPQHF. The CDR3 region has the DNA TGTGCCAGCAGCCAGACAGGGGGCTTCCCCCAGCATTTT.

The CDR3 nucleotides read TGTGCCATCGGGACAGGGGTAGGAACTGAAGCTTTCTTT. It codes for CAIGTGVGTEAFF. The genes are TRBV6-5 and TRBJ1-1; TRBD1 matches at 10 bases. With 10 bases clipped from V and 5 bases from J, the junction kept 7 bases outside the gene matches. The CDR3 extends over 13 amino acids. CDR1 MNHEY and CDR2 SVGAGI come from the germline V gene.

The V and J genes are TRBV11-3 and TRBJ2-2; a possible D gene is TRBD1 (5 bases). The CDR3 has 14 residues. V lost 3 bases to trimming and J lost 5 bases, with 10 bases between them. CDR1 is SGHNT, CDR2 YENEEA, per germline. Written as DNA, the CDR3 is TGTGCCAGCAGCTTGGGGCAGAAGACCGGGGAGCTGTTTTTT. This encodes CASSLGQKTGELFF.

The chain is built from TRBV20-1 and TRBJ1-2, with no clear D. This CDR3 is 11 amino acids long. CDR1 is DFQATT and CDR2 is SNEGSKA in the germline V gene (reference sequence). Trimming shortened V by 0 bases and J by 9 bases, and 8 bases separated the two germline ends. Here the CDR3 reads CSAREAASYTF. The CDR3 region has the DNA TGCAGTGCTAGAGAGGCGGCCAGCTACACCTTC.

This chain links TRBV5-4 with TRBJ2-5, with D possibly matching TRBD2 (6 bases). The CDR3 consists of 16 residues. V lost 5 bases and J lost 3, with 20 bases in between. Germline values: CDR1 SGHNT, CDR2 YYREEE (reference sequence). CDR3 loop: CASSPGLGREKETQYF. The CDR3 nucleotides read TGTGCCAGCAGTCCCGGGTTGGGTCGGGAGAAAGAGACCCAGTACTTC.

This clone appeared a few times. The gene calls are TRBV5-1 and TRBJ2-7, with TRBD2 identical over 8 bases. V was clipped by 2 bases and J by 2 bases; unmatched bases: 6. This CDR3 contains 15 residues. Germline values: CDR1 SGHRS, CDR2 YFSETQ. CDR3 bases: TGCGCCAGCAGCTTCGCTAGCGGGCGGACCTACGAGCAGTACTTC. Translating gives CASSFASGRTYEQYF.

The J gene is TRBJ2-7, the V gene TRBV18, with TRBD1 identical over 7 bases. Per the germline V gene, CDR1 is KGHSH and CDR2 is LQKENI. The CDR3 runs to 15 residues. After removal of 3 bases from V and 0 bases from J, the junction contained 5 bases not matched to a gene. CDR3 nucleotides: TGTGCCAGCTCACCGGGACAGAGCCTCTCCTACGAGCAGTACTTC. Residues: CASSPGQSLSYEQYF.

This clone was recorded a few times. For the CDR3, the DNA is TGTGCCAGCACCCCGAGGGGGGCGTCAGGCTCCTATAATTCACCCCTCCACTTT. It specifies CASTPRGASGSYNSPLHF. The chain links TRBV7-2 to TRBJ1-6, with D possibly TRBD1 on 6 matching bases. V was clipped by 7 bases and J by 0 bases, with 19 bases between them. The CDR3 totals 18 residues. From germline, CDR1 is SGHTA and CDR2 FQGNSA.

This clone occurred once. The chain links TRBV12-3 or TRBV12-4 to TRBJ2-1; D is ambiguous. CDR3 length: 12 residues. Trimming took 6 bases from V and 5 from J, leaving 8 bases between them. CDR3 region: CASRRKNNEQFF. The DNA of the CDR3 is TGTGCCAGCAGACGAAAAAACAATGAGCAGTTCTTC.

The CDR3: CASSLGTGEQYF. CDR3 in DNA: TGTGCCAGCAGCCTCGGAACGGGGGAGCAGTACTTC. The rearrangement uses TRBV3-1 (or the pseudogene TRBV3-2) and TRBJ2-7, with a weak D call TRBD2 (5 bases). The CDR3 extends over 12 amino acids. Trimming removed 4 bases from V and 7 bases from J, with 11 bases in between. Germline V gives CDR1 LGHDT, CDR2 YNNKEL (reference sequence).

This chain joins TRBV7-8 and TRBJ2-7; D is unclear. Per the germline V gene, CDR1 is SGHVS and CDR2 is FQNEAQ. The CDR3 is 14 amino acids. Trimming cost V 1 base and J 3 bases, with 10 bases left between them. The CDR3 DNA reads TGTGCCAGCAGCTTAGTAAGATCTCACTACGAGCAGTACTTC. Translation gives CASSLVRSHYEQYF.

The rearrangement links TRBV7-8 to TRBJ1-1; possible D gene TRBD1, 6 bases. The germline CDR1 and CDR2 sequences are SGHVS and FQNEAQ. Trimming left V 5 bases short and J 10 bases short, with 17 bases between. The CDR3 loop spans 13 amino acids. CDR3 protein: CASSHRQEVGAFF. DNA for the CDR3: TGTGCCAGCAGCCATCGACAGGAAGTAGGAGCTTTCTTT. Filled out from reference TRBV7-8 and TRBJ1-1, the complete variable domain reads GAGVSQSPRYKVAKRGQDVALRCDPISGHVSLFWYQQALGQGPEFLTYFQNEAQLDKSGLPSDRFFAERPEGSVSTLKIQRTQQEDSAVYLCASSHRQEVGAFFGQGTRLTVV.

CDR3: CASSQWTSGAETQYF. As DNA, the CDR3 is TGTGCCAGCTCCCAATGGACTAGCGGGGCAGAGACCCAGTACTTC. This chain connects TRBV18 to TRBJ2-5, with 12 positions matching TRBD2. V shed 6 bases and J 4 bases; nucleotides not matched to a gene: 6. The CDR3 spans 15 residues. Germline CDR1 KGHSH, CDR2 LQKENI.

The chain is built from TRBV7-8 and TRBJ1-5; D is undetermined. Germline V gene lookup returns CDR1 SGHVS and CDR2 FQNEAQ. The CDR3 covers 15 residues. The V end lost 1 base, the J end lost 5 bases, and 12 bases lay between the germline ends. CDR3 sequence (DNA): TGTGCCAGCAGCTTAGAAGTAGGGTTTCATCAGCCCCAGCATTTT. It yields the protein CASSLEVGFHQPQHF. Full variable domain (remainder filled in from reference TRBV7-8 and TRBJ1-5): GAGVSQSPRYKVAKRGQDVALRCDPISGHVSLFWYQQALGQGPEFLTYFQNEAQLDKSGLPSDRFFAERPEGSVSTLKIQRTQQEDSAVYLCASSLEVGFHQPQHFGDGTRLSIL.

CDR3 coding DNA: TGTGCCAGCAGCAAAGTAGACACCCCCTACTATGGCTACACCTTC. This codes for CASSKVDTPYYGYTF. The rearrangement links TRBV21-1 to TRBJ1-2; TRBD1 reflects the table's D call only, with no check against the DNA. TRBV21-1 represents a pseudogene. This CDR3 contains 15 residues.

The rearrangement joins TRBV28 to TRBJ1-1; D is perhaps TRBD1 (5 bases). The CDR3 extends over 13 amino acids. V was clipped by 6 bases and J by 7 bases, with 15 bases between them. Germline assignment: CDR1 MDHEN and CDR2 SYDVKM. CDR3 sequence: CASSSGQGGEAFF. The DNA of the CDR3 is TGTGCCAGCAGCTCTGGGCAGGGCGGTGAAGCTTTCTTT. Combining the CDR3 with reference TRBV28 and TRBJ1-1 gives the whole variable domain DVKVTQSSRYLVKRTGEKVFLECVQDMDHENMFWYRQDPGLGLRLIYFSYDVKMKEKGDIPEGYSVSREKKERFSLILESASTNQTSMYLCASSSGQGGEAFFGQGTRLTVV.

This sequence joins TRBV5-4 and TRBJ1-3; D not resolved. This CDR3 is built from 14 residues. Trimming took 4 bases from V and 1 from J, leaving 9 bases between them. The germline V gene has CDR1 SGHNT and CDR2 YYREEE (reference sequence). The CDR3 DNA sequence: TGTGCCAGCAGCGTAGACACATCTGGAAACACCATATATTTT. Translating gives CASSVDTSGNTIYF.

Written as DNA, the CDR3 is TGCAGTGCTAGTAGGGCAGAGACGAACACTGAAGCTTTCTTT. As protein: CSASRAETNTEAFF. J is TRBJ1-1 and V is TRBV20-1, with no clear D. Trimming left V 3 bases short and J 1 base short, with 12 bases between. The CDR3 consists of 14 residues. CDR1 and CDR2 from the germline V gene are DFQATT and SNEGSKA (reference sequence).